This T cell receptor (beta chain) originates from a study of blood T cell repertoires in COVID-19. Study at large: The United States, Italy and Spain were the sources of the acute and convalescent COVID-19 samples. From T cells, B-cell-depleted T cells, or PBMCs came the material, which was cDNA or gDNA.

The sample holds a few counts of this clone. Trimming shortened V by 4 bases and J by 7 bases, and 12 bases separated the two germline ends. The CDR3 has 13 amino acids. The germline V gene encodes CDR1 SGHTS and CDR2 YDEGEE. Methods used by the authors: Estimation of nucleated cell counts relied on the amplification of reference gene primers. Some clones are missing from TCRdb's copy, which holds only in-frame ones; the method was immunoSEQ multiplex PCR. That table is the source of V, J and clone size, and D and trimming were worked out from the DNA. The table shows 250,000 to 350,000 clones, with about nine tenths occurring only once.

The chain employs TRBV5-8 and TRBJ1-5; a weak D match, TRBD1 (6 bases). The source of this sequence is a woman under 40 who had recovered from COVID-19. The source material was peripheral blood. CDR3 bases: TGTGCCAGCAGCATCAATCAGGGGCAGCCCCAGCATTTT. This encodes CASSINQGQPQHF.